Below are 21 T cell receptor beta chains sequenced from a single sample in a study of T cells in Graves' hyperthyroidism and ophthalmopathy (dated 2019 in TCRdb). Library prep was done by multiplex PCR. The sequencer was an Illumina HiSeq 2000. The TCR beta CDR3 regions were amplified from RNA transcripts. The first round of RT-PCR for the TCR CDR3 was performed with the HTBI primer set and the Qiagen OneStep RT-PCR kit. TCRdb cleaned the public reads at Q25 with fastp, built clones with MiXCR and kept in-frame beta chains. Under each unique CDR3 protein, matching rows form one entry showing the most common genes and DNA. Across this sample there are fewer than 400,000 distinct CDR3 sequences, with 16% seen only once. Approximately 33% of the sample belongs to the ten largest clones. Sequences were obtained from blood. The receptors here all came from a man aged 30 to 45 with Graves' hyperthyroidism.

This clonotype was seen only a few times. The genes are TRBV20-1 and TRBJ2-3; D ambiguous. The V end lost 3 bases, the J end lost 0 bases, and 7 bases lay between the germline ends. Germline CDR1 is DFQATT and CDR2 is SNEGSKA (reference sequence). The CDR3 totals 13 residues. The CDR3 DNA sequence: TGCAGTGCTAGTCTGGTTAGCACAGATACGCAGTATTTT. Protein sequence: CSASLVSTDTQYF.

This clonotype was found many times. V usage is TRBV15 and J usage is TRBJ1-1, with D possibly being TRBD1 (5 bases). V was clipped by 1 base and J by 5 bases, with 14 bases between them. Looked up from germline, CDR1 is LNHNV and CDR2 is YYDKDF (reference sequence). There are 15 residues in the CDR3. This chain's CDR3 is CATSRGGFGRTEAFF. For the CDR3, the DNA is TGTGCCACCAGCAGAGGGGGGTTCGGGCGTACTGAAGCTTTCTTT.

This clonotype was seen many times. The chain is built from TRBV12-3 or TRBV12-4 and TRBJ2-5, with TRBD2 as a possible D gene (6 bases). This CDR3 region has 15 residues. The ends were cut back, 3 bases at V and 1 base at J, with 12 bases in the middle. The CDR3 sequence is CASSLSGGSQETQYF. CDR3 DNA: TGTGCCAGCAGTTTGAGTGGGGGGTCCCAAGAGACCCAGTACTTC.

This clonotype was recorded at least ten times. V gene TRBV5-1 combines with J gene TRBJ2-3, with D unclear. Germline-derived CDR1 and CDR2 are SGHRS and YFSETQ. V was trimmed by 0 bases and J by 0 bases, leaving 11 bases between them. This CDR3 is 16 amino acids long. This CDR3 is CASSLEAAPSTDTQYF. As DNA, the CDR3 is TGCGCCAGCAGCTTGGAGGCAGCTCCTAGCACAGATACGCAGTATTTT.

This clonotype occurred many times. This sequence joins TRBV2 and TRBJ1-1; D might be TRBD1 (6 bases). The CDR3 has 12 amino acids. The V end lost 8 bases, the J end lost 10 bases, and 17 bases lay between the germline ends. Germline-derived CDR1 and CDR2 are SNHLY and FYNNEI. The CDR3 region has the DNA TGTGCCAGCCTTACGGGGGGCTTGGGAGCTTTCTTT. Amino acid sequence: CASLTGGLGAFF.

This clonotype was seen only a few times. The V and J genes are TRBV5-1 and TRBJ2-5, with 7 bases fitting TRBD2. Germline-derived CDR1 and CDR2 are SGHRS and YFSETQ. Trimming at V came to 4 bases and at J to 5 bases, leaving 11 bases not matched to a gene. This CDR3 has 15 residues. The CDR3 spells CASSDHGGSGETQYF. In nucleotides, the CDR3 is TGCGCCAGCAGCGATCACGGGGGGTCTGGGGAGACCCAGTACTTC.

The rearrangement links TRBV19 to TRBJ1-1; possibly TRBD1 for D (5 bases). The CDR3 runs to 13 residues. V shed 4 bases and J shed 4 bases, with 10 bases lying between them. Germline V gene sequence: CDR1 LNHDA, CDR2 SQIVND (reference sequence). The CDR3 region has the DNA TGTGCCAGTAGTACCCAGGGATCCACTGAAGCTTTCTTT. This gives the protein CASSTQGSTEAFF.

This chain joins TRBV3-1 and TRBJ2-1, with unresolved D. The V and J ends lost 0 bases and 0 bases respectively, with 12 bases between them. Germline assignment: CDR1 LGHDT and CDR2 YNNKEL (reference sequence). The CDR3 sequence is 17 residues long. The CDR3 spells CASSQDHRWGSYNEQFF. The CDR3 DNA reads TGTGCCAGCAGCCAAGATCATCGGTGGGGCTCCTACAATGAGCAGTTCTTC.

A few counts support this clonotype. The rearrangement uses TRBV29-1 and TRBJ1-2; 7 positions match TRBD1. Germline V gives CDR1 SQVTM, CDR2 ANQGSEA. This CDR3 region has 13 residues. V lost 5 bases, J lost 3 bases, and 6 bases stayed unmatched. The DNA for the CDR3 is TGCAGCGTTTCGGGCGGACAGGACTATGGCTACACCTTC. Translation: CSVSGGQDYGYTF.

This clonotype has only a few counts. V usage is TRBV6-6 and J usage is TRBJ2-7, with 7 nucleotides matching TRBD1. This CDR3 comprises 15 residues. The junction had 2 bases not matched to a gene; V was cut back by 0 bases and J by 0 bases. Germline values: CDR1 MNHNY, CDR2 SVGAGI (reference sequence). The CDR3 coding sequence is TGTGCCAGCAGTTACTCCCCAGGGGGCTCCTACGAGCAGTACTTC. This sequence encodes CASSYSPGGSYEQYF.

This clonotype was observed a handful of times. V is TRBV5-4 and J is TRBJ2-7; 8 nucleotides align to TRBD2. J lost 3 bases, V lost 2 bases, and 4 bases had no gene match. Germline assignment: CDR1 SGHNT and CDR2 YYREEE (reference sequence). The CDR3 has 14 amino acids. The DNA of the CDR3 is TGTGCCAGCAGCTTTAACGGGGGGGACTACGAGCAGTACTTC. It encodes CASSFNGGDYEQYF. Full variable domain (remainder filled in from reference TRBV5-4 and TRBJ2-7): ETGVTQSPTHLIKTRGQQVTLRCSSQSGHNTVSWYQQALGQGPQFIFQYYREEENGRGNFPPRFSGLQFPNYSSELNVNALELDDSALYLCASSFNGGDYEQYFGPGTRLTVT.

Note on this clonotype: A clone one base away is much larger, so this may be a read error. The V call is TRBV18, the J call TRBJ2-2, with 9 bases that match TRBD2. From germline, CDR1 is KGHSH and CDR2 LQKENI. This CDR3 comprises 16 residues. Written as DNA, the CDR3 is TGTGCCAGCTCACCCCTTTCAGCGGGAGGCACCGGGGAGCGGTTTTTT. It translates to CASSPLSAGGTGERFF.

The V gene is TRBV7-9, the J gene TRBJ2-7, with 9 bases fitting TRBD1. The CDR3 consists of 12 residues. Germline lookup yields CDR1 SEHNR and CDR2 FQNEAQ (reference sequence). Trimming at V came to 4 bases and at J to 6 bases, leaving 1 base not matched to a gene. In nucleotides, the CDR3 is TGTGCCAGCAGCTACAGGGGGCTCGAGCAGTACTTC. It yields the protein CASSYRGLEQYF. Full variable domain (remainder filled in from reference TRBV7-9 and TRBJ2-7): DTGVSQNPRHKITKRGQNVTFRCDPISEHNRLYWYRQTLGQGPEFLTYFQNEAQLEKSRLLSDRFSAERPKGSFSTLEIQRTEQGDSAMYLCASSYRGLEQYFGPGTRLTVT.

The table lists this clonotype with many counts. The chain links TRBV5-1 to TRBJ1-5, with 9 bases aligning to TRBD1. V was pared by 5 bases and J by 9 bases, with 6 bases of the junction left unmatched. This CDR3 has 13 residues. CDR1 SGHRS and CDR2 YFSETQ come from the germline V gene. Here the CDR3 DNA reads TGCGCCAGCAGAAGGACAGGGGATGGGCCCCAGCATTTT. Amino acid sequence: CASRRTGDGPQHF.

This clonotype was observed many times. The chain recombines TRBV29-1 with TRBJ1-2, with 9 bases aligning to TRBD1. The CDR3 sequence is 14 residues long. V was pared by 3 bases and J by 4 bases, with 6 bases of the junction left unmatched. CDR1 is SQVTM and CDR2 is ANQGSEA in the germline V gene. The CDR3 nucleotides read TGCAGCGTTGAGACAGGGGGAGCTTCCTATGGCTACACCTTC. This encodes CSVETGGASYGYTF.

This clonotype has just a few counts. This chain links TRBV4-1 with TRBJ2-2, with 15 bases fitting TRBD2. Germline V lookup: CDR1 MGHRA, CDR2 YSYEKL. J was trimmed by 5 bases and V by 3 bases; bases with no gene match: 10. This CDR3 is 19 amino acids long. As DNA, the CDR3 is TGCGCCAGCAGCCATATCCCTGGGACTAGCGGGAGGTCTACCGGGGAGCTGTTTTTT. Translated: CASSHIPGTSGRSTGELFF.

Concerning this clonotype: A much larger clone lies a single base off, so this may be a read error. The chain combines TRBV6-1 with TRBJ2-1; D unresolved. CDR3 size: 14 residues. Trimming pared 6 bases from V and 7 bases from J, leaving 16 bases between. Germline CDR1 and CDR2: MNHNS and SASEGT. The CDR3 protein is CASRPRAEVNEQFF. For the CDR3, the DNA is TGTGCCAGCAGGCCACGGGCTGAGGTGAATGAGCAGTTCTTC.

On this clonotype itself: Given a much more abundant clone one base away, this may be a read error. This chain connects TRBV6-4 to TRBJ2-2, with TRBD1 as a possible D gene (5 bases). Trimming cost V 0 bases and J 3 bases, with 5 bases left between them. Per germline, CDR1 MRHNA and CDR2 SNTAGT. The CDR3 covers 14 residues. The CDR3 reads CASSDSGDTGELFF. The CDR3 DNA reads TGTGCCAGCAGTGACTCAGGGGACACCGGGGAGCTGTTTTTT.

This clonotype was seen ten or more times. The genes are TRBV6-2 or TRBV6-3 and TRBJ2-7, with TRBD2 identical over 10 bases. In germline, CDR1 is MNHEY, CDR2 SVGEGT. J lost 4 bases, V lost 10 bases, and 10 bases had no gene match. The CDR3 extends over 14 amino acids. The CDR3 protein is CATLRTSGFYEQYF. In DNA, the CDR3 is TGTGCCACCTTGAGGACTAGCGGCTTTTACGAGCAGTACTTC.

At least ten counts were recorded for this clonotype. The V gene is TRBV6-1, the J gene TRBJ1-2; no clear D gene. The CDR3 totals 11 residues. Trimming cost V 5 bases and J 5 bases, with 6 bases left between them. Germline CDR1 reads MNHNS; CDR2 reads SASEGT. Here the CDR3 DNA reads TGTGCCAGCAGTCATGGGTATGGCTACACCTTC. This translates into CASSHGYGYTF.

The V and J genes are TRBV6-1 and TRBJ2-6; D remains ambiguous. This CDR3 has 15 residues. Deletions cut 3 bases from V and 0 bases from J, with 6 bases between. Germline assignment: CDR1 MNHNS and CDR2 SASEGT. CDR3 loop: CASSDMVSGANVLTF. The CDR3 DNA is TGTGCCAGCAGTGACATGGTCTCTGGGGCCAACGTCCTGACTTTC.